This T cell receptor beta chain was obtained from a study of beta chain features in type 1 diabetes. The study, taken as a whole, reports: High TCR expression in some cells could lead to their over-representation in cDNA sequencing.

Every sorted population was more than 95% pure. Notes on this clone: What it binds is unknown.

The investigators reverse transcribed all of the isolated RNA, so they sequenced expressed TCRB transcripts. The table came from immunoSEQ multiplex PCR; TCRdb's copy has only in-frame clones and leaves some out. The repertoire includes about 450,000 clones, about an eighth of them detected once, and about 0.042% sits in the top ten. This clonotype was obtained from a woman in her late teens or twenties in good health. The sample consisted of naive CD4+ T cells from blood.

CDR3 sequence: CSASDDSEAFF. For the CDR3, the DNA is TGCAGTGCTAGCGACGACAGTGAAGCTTTCTTT. The chain employs TRBV20-1 and TRBJ1-1; a weak D match, TRBD1 (5 bases). Between the trimmed V and J ends, which lost 3 bases and 7 bases, there was a span of 9 bases. In germline, CDR1 is DFQATT, CDR2 SNEGSKA (reference sequence). CDR3 length: 11 amino acids.